Following are 23 T cell receptor beta chains from one sample sequenced in a study of blood T cell repertoires in COVID-19. Clones were sequenced by immunoSEQ multiplex PCR, and TCRdb holds only the in-frame ones, with some missing. The sample lists some 400,000 clones; around 89% were seen once. The source material was peripheral blood. These receptor sequences come from a man between 18 and 29 years old with active or convalescent COVID-19.

The chain is built from TRBV5-6 and TRBJ1-1, with 10 bases fitting TRBD1. Germline values: CDR1 SGHDT, CDR2 YYEEEE. Trimming cost V 4 bases and J 4 bases; bases outside gene matches: 10. There are 16 residues in the CDR3. The CDR3 DNA follows: TGTGCCAGCAGCCTTGACAGGGGGCTCGACGGCACTGAAGCTTTCTTT. Translating it yields CASSLDRGLDGTEAFF.

This rearrangement joins TRBV28 to TRBJ2-4; a weak D match, TRBD2 (5 bases). The CDR3 consists of 18 residues. The germline V gene encodes CDR1 MDHEN and CDR2 SYDVKM. V shed 2 bases and J shed 3 bases, with 20 bases lying between them. The DNA of the CDR3 is TGTGCCAGCAGTTTACCCCCAAGGTGGGAGTTAGGCAAAAACATTCAGTACTTC. Translating it yields CASSLPPRWELGKNIQYF.

CDR3 DNA: TGTGCCAGCAGTTACCCGAGCGTCCACGAGCAGTACTTC. Amino acids: CASSYPSVHEQYF. The V and J genes are TRBV6-5 and TRBJ2-7; D ambiguous. V was shortened by 2 bases and J by 5 bases, with 10 bases between the two germline ends. This CDR3 comprises 13 residues. The germline V gene has CDR1 MNHEY and CDR2 SVGAGI.

The CDR3 region is CASSLAGGGEQFF. DNA of the CDR3: TGTGCCAGCAGCCTAGCGGGGGGTGGTGAGCAGTTCTTC. This rearrangement joins TRBV3-1 (or the pseudogene TRBV3-2) to TRBJ2-1; TRBD2 agrees at 10 bases. This CDR3 comprises 13 residues. Germline V CDR1 and CDR2: LGHDT, YNNKEL (reference sequence). After removal of 4 bases from V and 9 bases from J, the junction contained 3 bases not matched to a gene.

This sequence joins TRBV6-2 or TRBV6-3 and TRBJ1-2; D is unclear. Trimming left V 4 bases short and J 0 bases short, with 15 bases between. Germline CDR1 MNHEY, CDR2 SVGEGT. The CDR3 totals 16 residues. As DNA, the CDR3 is TGTGCCAGCAGTTTACCGACCTGGGCCTCTAACTATGGCTACACCTTC. The encoded protein is CASSLPTWASNYGYTF.

This chain joins TRBV5-1 and TRBJ2-5, with a weak D call TRBD1 (5 bases). CDR3 length equals 16 residues. CDR1 and CDR2 from the germline V gene are SGHRS and YFSETQ. The V end was cut by 4 bases, the J end by 2 bases, with 18 bases between. CDR3 bases: TGCGCCAGCAGCCGAATGGTCGCGACAGAGCAAGAGACCCAGTACTTC. Its translation is CASSRMVATEQETQYF.

This chain connects TRBV11-2 to TRBJ1-5; D is undetermined. The CDR3 sequence is 14 residues long. The ends were cut back, 3 bases at V and 7 bases at J, with 13 bases in the middle. Germline CDR1 reads SGHAT; CDR2 reads FQNNGV. The CDR3 here is CASSFGKGGQPQHF. DNA for the CDR3: TGTGCCAGCAGCTTCGGGAAAGGAGGCCAGCCCCAGCATTTT. The variable domain in full, with the rest retrieved from reference TRBV11-2 and TRBJ1-5, is EAGVAQSPRYKIIEKRQSVAFWCNPISGHATLYWYQQILGQGPKLLIQFQNNGVVDDSQLPKDRFSAERLKGVDSTLKIQPAKLEDSAVYLCASSFGKGGQPQHFGDGTRLSIL.

J is TRBJ1-3 and V is TRBV5-4; no definite D call. The CDR3 totals 13 residues. Germline V CDR1 and CDR2: SGHNT, YYREEE (reference sequence). Trimming took off 9 bases at V and 0 bases at J, with 10 bases between the two ends. CDR3 loop: CATSRSSGNTIYF. CDR3 DNA sequence: TGTGCCACCTCGAGGAGCTCTGGAAACACCATATATTTT.

The rearrangement joins TRBV28 to TRBJ1-4, with D unclear. Trimming took 10 bases from V and 1 from J, leaving 13 bases between them. Germline V gene sequence: CDR1 MDHEN, CDR2 SYDVKM. The CDR3 extends over 14 amino acids. CDR3 DNA sequence: TGTGCCACCCGGGAGGTTATAACTAATGAAAAACTGTTTTTT. It yields the protein CATREVITNEKLFF.

This clone was counted a single time. The chain employs TRBV28 and TRBJ2-1; D remains unclear. From germline, CDR1 is MDHEN and CDR2 SYDVKM. Trimming left V 2 bases short and J 7 bases short, with 12 bases between. The CDR3 consists of 14 residues. DNA for the CDR3: TGTGCCAGCAGTTTAACCCCCCGACTGAATGAGCAGTTCTTC. Protein: CASSLTPRLNEQFF.

The chain joins TRBV4-1 to TRBJ2-7; D perhaps matches TRBD2 (5 bases). The germline gives CDR1 MGHRA, CDR2 YSYEKL. CDR3 length: 14 residues. Trimming took 0 bases from V and 7 from J, leaving 13 bases between them. CDR3 coding DNA: TGCGCCAGCAGCCAAGAAGGCCGGGAAGGGGAGCAGTACTTC. Its protein is CASSQEGREGEQYF.

This clone was observed a single time. The chain joins TRBV6-5 to TRBJ2-7, with D possibly matching TRBD2 (6 bases). V lost 7 bases, J lost 2 bases, and 15 bases lay in between. CDR1 is MNHEY, CDR2 SVGAGI, per germline. The CDR3 sequence is 14 residues long. This chain's CDR3 is CASTPTGETYEQYF. CDR3 DNA: TGTGCCAGCACTCCGACGGGGGAGACCTACGAGCAGTACTTC.

The rearrangement links TRBV10-3 to TRBJ2-1; 7 bases fit TRBD2. Trimming took 3 bases from V and 4 from J; bases not matched to a gene: 6. The V gene's germline CDR1 is ENHRY and CDR2 SYGVKD. The CDR3 is made up of 15 amino acids. The CDR3 DNA follows: TGTGCCATCAGTGATATGGGCGGGGGATACAATGAGCAGTTCTTC. Translating it yields CAISDMGGGYNEQFF.

The chain is built from TRBV6-6 and TRBJ1-3; D is uncertain. Germline loops: CDR1 MNHNY, CDR2 SVGAGI (reference sequence). V lost 7 bases and J 6 bases, leaving 7 bases between the germline ends. The CDR3 runs to 11 residues. The CDR3 sequence: CASNRENTIYF. DNA for the CDR3: TGTGCCAGCAACCGGGAAAACACCATATATTTT.

The chain joins TRBV6-5 to TRBJ2-2; no clear D gene. The CDR3 has 12 residues. CDR1 is MNHEY and CDR2 is SVGAGI in the germline V gene. V lost 4 bases to trimming and J lost 6 bases, with 6 bases between them. Written as DNA, the CDR3 is TGTGCCAGCAGTTCCCCCTCCGGGGAGCTGTTTTTT. Protein: CASSSPSGELFF.

This chain links TRBV11-2 with TRBJ1-1; no clear D gene. Per the germline V gene, CDR1 is SGHAT and CDR2 is FQNNGV. Trimming pared 1 base from V and 1 base from J, leaving 4 bases between. The CDR3 spans 13 residues. CDR3 in DNA: TGTGCCAGCAGCTTAGTTCGGAACACTGAAGCTTTCTTT. The encoded protein is CASSLVRNTEAFF.

The gene calls are TRBV28 and TRBJ2-7; TRBD2 matches 7 bases. Germline V CDR1 and CDR2: MDHEN, SYDVKM. J gave up 6 bases and V 6 bases, and 14 bases lay outside the gene matches. The CDR3 runs 15 residues. CDR3 bases: TGTGCCAGCAGCTATGGACTAGGAAAGATGGTCGAGCAGTACTTC. Translated, it gives CASSYGLGKMVEQYF. Using reference TRBV28 and TRBJ2-7 for the parts outside the CDR3, the full variable domain is DVKVTQSSRYLVKRTGEKVFLECVQDMDHENMFWYRQDPGLGLRLIYFSYDVKMKEKGDIPEGYSVSREKKERFSLILESASTNQTSMYLCASSYGLGKMVEQYFGPGTRLTVT.

V is TRBV10-3 and J is TRBJ1-2; D might be TRBD1 (5 bases). With 4 bases removed from V and 4 bases from J, the gap between germline ends came to 19 bases. Germline CDR1 ENHRY, CDR2 SYGVKD. The CDR3 has 16 residues. CDR3 DNA: TGTGCCATCAGTGGGGACTTAGGGTTCTCCGGCTATGGCTACACCTTC. Protein sequence: CAISGDLGFSGYGYTF.

About this clone itself: The junction does not match germline at one end; this may be a read error. The chain employs TRBV4-1 and TRBJ2-6, with D perhaps TRBD1 (6 bases). Germline V gene sequence: CDR1 MGHRA, CDR2 YSYEKL. This CDR3 has 18 residues. This CDR3 is CASSQEPGQVSGANVLTF. In DNA form, the CDR3 reads TGCGCCAGCAGCCAAGAACCGGGACAAGTCTCTGGGGCCAACGTGCTGACTTTC.

This chain links TRBV2 with TRBJ1-6, with unresolved D. Germline-derived CDR1 and CDR2 are SNHLY and FYNNEI. This CDR3 region has 14 residues. V was trimmed by 7 bases and J by 0 bases, leaving 7 bases between them. The CDR3 protein is CASITSSYNSPLHF. In DNA, the CDR3 is TGTGCCAGCATTACGAGCTCCTATAATTCACCCCTCCACTTT.

The rearrangement joins TRBV28 to TRBJ2-7; 9 bases align to TRBD1. The CDR3 contains 14 residues. The junction had 8 bases not matched to a gene; V was cut back by 6 bases and J by 5 bases. Germline-derived CDR1 and CDR2 are MDHEN and SYDVKM. CDR3 protein: CASRQTGGRDEQYF. CDR3 DNA: TGTGCCAGCAGGCAGACAGGGGGACGAGACGAGCAGTACTTC.

Of note for this clone: Other nucleotide sequences in the sample specify the same CDR3. The chain joins TRBV5-1 to TRBJ1-4; D gene uncertain. Germline CDR1 and CDR2: SGHRS and YFSETQ. The CDR3 consists of 14 residues. V was shortened by 4 bases and J by 8 bases, with 15 bases between the two germline ends. CDR3 in DNA: TGCGCCAGCAGCCTTAGTCCAGGAGGCGAAAAACTGTTTTTT. Translated: CASSLSPGGEKLFF.

The rearrangement uses TRBV5-1 and TRBJ2-1; 12 nucleotides match TRBD2. The V gene's germline CDR1 is SGHRS and CDR2 YFSETQ. This CDR3 spans 19 amino acids. Trimming at V came to 0 bases and at J to 7 bases, leaving 14 bases not matched to a gene. The DNA of the CDR3 is TGCGCCAGCAGCTTGGCCTTGTATTCGACTAGCGGGAGTGGGAATGAGCAGTTCTTC. Translation: CASSLALYSTSGSGNEQFF.